Listed below are T cell receptor beta chains from one sample, sequenced in a study. One entry per CDR3 protein results from TCRdb running MiXCR on the 5' RACE reads. This table holds about 43,000 distinct CDR3 sequences, 22% found once. Sequencing input: Tregs sorted from a lymph node. These receptors all come from a female donor with breast cancer. CDR3s include the opening cysteine and the closing phenylalanine or tryptophan. Each record gives: J gene, clone size, V gene, D gene, CDR3 length, CDR3 protein, CDR3 DNA. The D gene is left open where the match is weak. Size values are once, few and many counts, or a class for expanded clones, and some rows have none.

j_gene: TRBJ1-1; abundance: NA; v_gene: TRBV14; d_gene: NA; len: 15; CDR3aa: CASSQVLGSGTEAFF; CDR3nt: TGTGCCAGCAGCCAAGTTTTAGGATCAGGCACTGAAGCTTTCTTT
j_gene: TRBJ2-3; abundance: few; v_gene: TRBV28; d_gene: NA; len: 11; CDR3aa: CASGLRVTQYF; CDR3nt: TGTGCCAGCGGCCTTCGGGTTACGCAGTATTTT
j_gene: TRBJ2-2; abundance: NA; v_gene: TRBV29-1; d_gene: NA; len: 14; CDR3aa: CSVEDGGNTGELFF; CDR3nt: TGCAGCGTTGAAGACGGGGGGAACACCGGGGAGCTGTTTTTT
j_gene: TRBJ2-7; abundance: NA; v_gene: TRBV12-3/TRBV12-4; d_gene: NA; len: 11; CDR3aa: CASQKKGEQYF; CDR3nt: TGTGCCAGCCAAAAAAAGGGCGAGCAGTACTTC
j_gene: TRBJ1-2; abundance: many; v_gene: TRBV6-5; d_gene: TRBD1; len: 18; CDR3aa: CASSPVAGTVTANYGYTF; CDR3nt: TGTGCCAGCAGCCCCGTGGCGGGGACAGTCACCGCTAACTATGGCTACACCTTC
j_gene: TRBJ1-4; abundance: NA; v_gene: TRBV7-2; d_gene: NA; len: 16; CDR3aa: CASSPRFGAANEKLFF; CDR3nt: TGTGCCAGCAGCCCCCGTTTTGGGGCCGCCAATGAAAAACTGTTTTTT
j_gene: TRBJ2-1; abundance: NA; v_gene: TRBV6-1; d_gene: NA; len: 11; CDR3aa: CASRDLHDQFF; CDR3nt: TGTGCCAGCAGAGACCTACATGATCAGTTCTTC
j_gene: TRBJ2-3; abundance: NA; v_gene: TRBV4-1; d_gene: TRBD2; len: 16; CDR3aa: CASSLLAGQGTDTQYF; CDR3nt: TGCGCCAGCAGCCTACTAGCGGGACAGGGCACAGATACGCAGTATTTT
j_gene: TRBJ2-4; abundance: few; v_gene: TRBV6-6; d_gene: NA; len: 14; CDR3aa: CASSFTLAKNIQYF; CDR3nt: TGTGCCAGCAGTTTCACTCTAGCCAAAAACATTCAGTACTTC
j_gene: TRBJ2-1; abundance: few; v_gene: TRBV4-1; d_gene: NA; len: 14; CDR3aa: CASSQYPGRNEQFF; CDR3nt: TGCGCCAGCAGCCAATATCCGGGACGCAATGAGCAGTTCTTC
j_gene: TRBJ1-4; abundance: many; v_gene: TRBV13; d_gene: NA; len: 14; CDR3aa: CASSLRPGSEKLFF; CDR3nt: TGTGCCAGCAGCTTAAGACCAGGGAGTGAAAAACTGTTTTTT
j_gene: TRBJ1-3; abundance: few; v_gene: TRBV6-5; d_gene: NA; len: 14; CDR3aa: CASSPRTSGNTIYF; CDR3nt: TGTGCCAGCAGTCCGCGGACATCAGGAAACACCATATATTTT
j_gene: TRBJ2-1; abundance: NA; v_gene: TRBV12-3/TRBV12-4; d_gene: NA; len: 12; CDR3aa: CASGWAYNEQFF; CDR3nt: TGTGCCAGCGGTTGGGCGTACAATGAGCAGTTCTTC
j_gene: TRBJ2-7; abundance: many; v_gene: TRBV20-1; d_gene: NA; len: 12; CDR3aa: CSAPGEFDEQYF; CDR3nt: TGCAGTGCCCCGGGGGAGTTCGACGAGCAGTACTTC
j_gene: TRBJ2-1; abundance: NA; v_gene: TRBV19; d_gene: NA; len: 13; CDR3aa: CASSKGTYNEQFF; CDR3nt: TGTGCCAGTTCGAAAGGTACCTACAATGAGCAGTTCTTC
j_gene: TRBJ2-7; abundance: many; v_gene: TRBV4-1; d_gene: TRBD1; len: 14; CDR3aa: CASSPGQGGYEQYF; CDR3nt: TGCGCCAGCAGCCCAGGACAGGGCGGGTACGAGCAGTACTTC
j_gene: TRBJ2-2; abundance: NA; v_gene: TRBV5-1; d_gene: NA; len: 15; CDR3aa: CASSYTGANTGELFF; CDR3nt: TGCGCCAGCAGCTACACAGGAGCGAACACCGGGGAGCTGTTTTTT
j_gene: TRBJ2-7; abundance: few; v_gene: TRBV7-9; d_gene: TRBD2; len: 16; CDR3aa: CASSTSPTGGFYEQYF; CDR3nt: TGTGCCAGCAGCACATCGCCGACGGGAGGTTTCTACGAGCAGTACTTC
j_gene: TRBJ2-3; abundance: NA; v_gene: TRBV13; d_gene: NA; len: 17; CDR3aa: CASSLGVEASRADTQYF; CDR3nt: TGTGCCAGCAGCTTAGGGGTGGAAGCCTCGAGGGCAGATACGCAGTATTTT
j_gene: TRBJ2-4; abundance: many; v_gene: TRBV4-1; d_gene: TRBD2; len: 15; CDR3aa: CASSQGGGSWGIQYF; CDR3nt: TGCGCCAGCAGCCAAGGAGGCGGGAGTTGGGGCATTCAGTACTTC
j_gene: TRBJ1-1; abundance: few; v_gene: TRBV5-1; d_gene: TRBD1; len: 14; CDR3aa: CASSRDRVNTEAFF; CDR3nt: TGCGCCAGCAGCCGCGACAGGGTGAACACTGAAGCTTTCTTT
j_gene: TRBJ2-1; abundance: NA; v_gene: TRBV20-1; d_gene: TRBD2; len: 15; CDR3aa: CSAGSGRVSYNEQFF; CDR3nt: TGCAGTGCTGGTAGCGGGAGAGTCTCCTACAATGAGCAGTTCTTC
j_gene: TRBJ1-5; abundance: NA; v_gene: TRBV13; d_gene: TRBD1; len: 16; CDR3aa: CAGSLSGQGAPQPQHF; CDR3nt: TGTGCCGGCAGCTTATCGGGCCAGGGGGCCCCTCAGCCCCAGCATTTT
j_gene: TRBJ2-7; abundance: medium-sized; v_gene: TRBV20-1; d_gene: TRBD1; len: 16; CDR3aa: CSARDSRGRFLNEQYF; CDR3nt: TGCAGTGCTAGAGATTCCAGGGGGCGTTTTTTAAACGAGCAGTACTTC
j_gene: TRBJ2-5; abundance: few; v_gene: TRBV7-6; d_gene: NA; len: 13; CDR3aa: CASSQGRQETRYF; CDR3nt: TGTGCCAGCAGCCAGGGACGGCAAGAGACCCGGTACTTC
j_gene: TRBJ2-7; abundance: NA; v_gene: TRBV4-2; d_gene: NA; len: 13; CDR3aa: CASSQDYVYEQYF; CDR3nt: TGTGCCAGCAGCCAAGACTACGTTTACGAGCAGTACTTC
j_gene: TRBJ2-1; abundance: medium-sized; v_gene: TRBV27; d_gene: TRBD2; len: 14; CDR3aa: CASKLTSGSVGQFF; CDR3nt: TGTGCCAGCAAACTGACTAGCGGGAGCGTTGGGCAGTTCTTC
j_gene: TRBJ2-2; abundance: NA; v_gene: TRBV4-1; d_gene: TRBD1; len: 16; CDR3aa: CASSQVTGQVFGELFF; CDR3nt: TGCGCCAGCAGCCAAGTGACGGGACAGGTATTCGGGGAGCTGTTTTTT
j_gene: TRBJ2-2; abundance: NA; v_gene: TRBV5-1; d_gene: TRBD2; len: 18; CDR3aa: CASSLVGLAGVRTGELFF; CDR3nt: TGCGCCAGCAGCTTGGTGGGACTAGCGGGAGTCCGGACCGGGGAGCTGTTTTTT
j_gene: TRBJ2-7; abundance: many; v_gene: TRBV7-2; d_gene: NA; len: 15; CDR3aa: CASRPGVLISYEQYF; CDR3nt: TGTGCCAGCAGGCCCGGGGTTCTTATCTCCTACGAGCAGTACTTC
j_gene: TRBJ1-1; abundance: many; v_gene: TRBV3-1; d_gene: TRBD1; len: 13; CDR3aa: CASSRTGGNEAFF; CDR3nt: TGTGCCAGCAGCCGGACAGGGGGGAATGAAGCTTTCTTT
j_gene: TRBJ2-1; abundance: NA; v_gene: TRBV6-6; d_gene: TRBD1; len: 16; CDR3aa: CASSYSLTGVRNEQFF; CDR3nt: TGTGCCAGCAGTTACTCCCTGACAGGGGTGCGCAATGAGCAGTTCTTC
j_gene: TRBJ2-5; abundance: NA; v_gene: TRBV15; d_gene: NA; len: 14; CDR3aa: CATSRPGGSETQYF; CDR3nt: TGTGCCACCAGCAGACCGGGCGGCTCCGAGACCCAGTACTTC
j_gene: TRBJ2-5; abundance: NA; v_gene: TRBV7-2; d_gene: NA; len: 18; CDR3aa: CASSPDPLRGQIQETQYF; CDR3nt: TGTGCCAGCAGCCCAGACCCTCTGCGGGGGCAGATCCAAGAGACCCAGTACTTC
j_gene: TRBJ1-2; abundance: many; v_gene: TRBV4-1; d_gene: NA; len: 15; CDR3aa: CASSQGRRPNYGYTF; CDR3nt: TGCGCCAGCAGCCAGGGACGGAGGCCTAACTATGGCTACACCTTC
j_gene: TRBJ2-1; abundance: NA; v_gene: TRBV9; d_gene: NA; len: 15; CDR3aa: CASSVGVGSYNEQFF; CDR3nt: TGTGCCAGCAGCGTAGGGGTCGGGTCCTACAATGAGCAGTTCTTC
j_gene: TRBJ2-5; abundance: few; v_gene: TRBV6-6; d_gene: NA; len: 14; CDR3aa: CASSPTVSGQTQYF; CDR3nt: TGTGCCAGCAGTCCGACCGTAAGCGGCCAGACCCAGTACTTC
j_gene: TRBJ2-1; abundance: many; v_gene: TRBV5-6; d_gene: TRBD2; len: 18; CDR3aa: CASSTRWLAGFSYNEQFF; CDR3nt: TGTGCCAGCAGTACCCGTTGGCTAGCGGGGTTCTCCTACAATGAGCAGTTCTTC